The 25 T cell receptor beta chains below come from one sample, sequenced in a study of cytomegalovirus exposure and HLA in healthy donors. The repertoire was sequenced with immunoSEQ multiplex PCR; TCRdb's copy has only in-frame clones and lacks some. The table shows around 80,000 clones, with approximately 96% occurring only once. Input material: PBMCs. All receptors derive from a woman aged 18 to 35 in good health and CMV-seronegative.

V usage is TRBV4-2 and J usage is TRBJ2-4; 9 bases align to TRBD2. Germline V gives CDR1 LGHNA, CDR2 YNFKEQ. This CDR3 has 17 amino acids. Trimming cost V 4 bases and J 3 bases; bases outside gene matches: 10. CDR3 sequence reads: CASSPSTSGGDKNIQYF. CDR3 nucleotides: TGTGCCAGCAGCCCATCGACTAGCGGTGGGGACAAAAACATTCAGTACTTC.

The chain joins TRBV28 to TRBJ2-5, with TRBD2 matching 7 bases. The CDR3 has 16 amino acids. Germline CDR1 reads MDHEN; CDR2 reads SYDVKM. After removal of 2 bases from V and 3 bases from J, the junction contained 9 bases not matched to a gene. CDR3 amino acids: CASSLPSGRREETQYF. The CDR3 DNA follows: TGTGCCAGCAGTTTACCTAGCGGTCGGAGGGAAGAGACCCAGTACTTC.

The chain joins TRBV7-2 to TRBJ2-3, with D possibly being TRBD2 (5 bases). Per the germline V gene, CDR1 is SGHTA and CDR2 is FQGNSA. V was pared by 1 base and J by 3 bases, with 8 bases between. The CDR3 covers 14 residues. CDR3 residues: CASSLVAFTDTQYF. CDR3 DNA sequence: TGTGCCAGCAGCTTAGTAGCGTTTACAGATACGCAGTATTTT.

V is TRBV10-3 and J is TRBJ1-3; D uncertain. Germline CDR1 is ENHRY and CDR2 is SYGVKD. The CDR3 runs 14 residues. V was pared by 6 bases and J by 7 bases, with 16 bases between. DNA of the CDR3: TGTGCCATCAGGGGCAGAAACGTGGGCAACACCATATATTTT. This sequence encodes CAIRGRNVGNTIYF.

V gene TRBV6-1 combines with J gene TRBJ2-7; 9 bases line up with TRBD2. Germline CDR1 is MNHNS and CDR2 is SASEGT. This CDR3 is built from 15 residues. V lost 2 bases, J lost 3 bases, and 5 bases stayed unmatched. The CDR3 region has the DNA TGTGCCAGCAGTGAACTTAGCGGGAGAGTCTACGAGCAGTACTTC. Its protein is CASSELSGRVYEQYF.

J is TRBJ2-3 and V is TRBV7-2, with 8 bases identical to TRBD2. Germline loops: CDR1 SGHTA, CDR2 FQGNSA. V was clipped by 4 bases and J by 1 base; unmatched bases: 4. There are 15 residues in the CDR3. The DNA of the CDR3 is TGTGCCAGCAGCTCGCAAGCGGGAGGCACAGATACGCAGTATTTT. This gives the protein CASSSQAGGTDTQYF. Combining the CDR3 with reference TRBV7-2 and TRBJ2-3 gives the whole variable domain GAGVSQSPSNKVTEKGKDVELRCDPISGHTALYWYRQSLGQGLEFLIYFQGNSAPDKSGLPSDRFSAERTGGSVSTLTIQRTQQEDSAVYLCASSSQAGGTDTQYFGPGTRLTVL.

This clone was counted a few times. CDR3 protein: CASSEMHAISSGNTIYF. DNA of the CDR3: TGTGCCAGCAGTGAAATGCACGCGATTAGCTCTGGAAACACCATATATTTT. The gene calls are TRBV2 and TRBJ1-3; no reliable D call. Trimming cost V 2 bases and J 0 bases, with 14 bases left between them. This CDR3 contains 17 residues. Germline values: CDR1 SNHLY, CDR2 FYNNEI.

The CDR3 spells CASGSLMKDTQYF. The CDR3 region has the DNA TGTGCCAGCGGGAGCTTGATGAAGGATACGCAGTATTTT. The chain couples TRBV6-6 to TRBJ2-3; D might be TRBD2 (5 bases). Germline loops: CDR1 MNHNY, CDR2 SVGAGI (reference sequence). The CDR3 is made up of 13 amino acids. The germline V and J ends were trimmed by 8 bases and 6 bases, with 15 bases remaining between them.

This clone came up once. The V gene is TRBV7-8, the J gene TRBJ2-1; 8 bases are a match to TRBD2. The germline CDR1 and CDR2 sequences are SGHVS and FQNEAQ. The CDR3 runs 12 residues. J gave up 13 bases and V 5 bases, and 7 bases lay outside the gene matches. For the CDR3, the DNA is TGTGCCAGCAGCCAGTCGGGAGGGTCCCAGTTCTTC. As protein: CASSQSGGSQFF.

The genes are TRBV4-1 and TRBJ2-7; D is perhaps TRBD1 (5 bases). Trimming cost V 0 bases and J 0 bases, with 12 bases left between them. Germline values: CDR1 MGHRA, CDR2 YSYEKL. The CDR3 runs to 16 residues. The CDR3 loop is CASSQEWAGHSYEQYF. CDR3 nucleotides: TGCGCCAGCAGCCAAGAGTGGGCAGGACACTCCTACGAGCAGTACTTC.

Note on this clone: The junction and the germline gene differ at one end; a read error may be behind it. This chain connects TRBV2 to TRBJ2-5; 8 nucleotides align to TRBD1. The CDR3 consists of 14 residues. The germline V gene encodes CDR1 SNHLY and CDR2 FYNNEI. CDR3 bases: TGTGCCGGCAGGGGGCGGAATAAAGAGAGGACCCAGTACTTC. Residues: CAGRGRNKERTQYF.

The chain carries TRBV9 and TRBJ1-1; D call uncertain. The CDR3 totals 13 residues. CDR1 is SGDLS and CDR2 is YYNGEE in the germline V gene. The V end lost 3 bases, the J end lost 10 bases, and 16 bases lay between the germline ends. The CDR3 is CASSGDNTVGAFF. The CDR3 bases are TGTGCCAGCAGCGGCGACAACACGGTTGGAGCTTTCTTT.

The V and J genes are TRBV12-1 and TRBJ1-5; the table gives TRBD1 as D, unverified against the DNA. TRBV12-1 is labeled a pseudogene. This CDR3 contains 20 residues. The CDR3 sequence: CASSFVSWDRGPNSNQPQHF. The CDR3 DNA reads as TGTGCCAGCAGCTTTGTATCTTGGGACAGGGGACCCAATAGCAATCAGCCCCAGCATTTT.

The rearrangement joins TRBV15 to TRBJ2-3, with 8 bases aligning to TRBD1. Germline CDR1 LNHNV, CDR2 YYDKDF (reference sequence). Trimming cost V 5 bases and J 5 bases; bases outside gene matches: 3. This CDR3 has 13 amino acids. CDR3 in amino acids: CATSDDRGDTQYF. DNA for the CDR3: TGTGCCACCAGCGATGACAGGGGAGATACGCAGTATTTT.

CDR3 region: CASSLAVRDSIYEQYF. In DNA, the CDR3 is TGTGCCAGCAGCTTAGCGGTTCGGGACAGTATATACGAGCAGTACTTC. This chain joins TRBV7-9 and TRBJ2-7; 7 nucleotides align to TRBD1. Trimming took 0 bases from V and 4 from J; bases not matched to a gene: 9. CDR3 length: 16 amino acids. CDR1 and CDR2 (germline): SEHNR, FQNEAQ (reference sequence).

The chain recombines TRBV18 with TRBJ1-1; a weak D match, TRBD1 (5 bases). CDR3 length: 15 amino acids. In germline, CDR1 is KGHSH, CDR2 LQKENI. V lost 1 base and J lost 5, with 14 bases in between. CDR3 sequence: CASSPQGPPRTEAFF. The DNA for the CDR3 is TGTGCCAGCTCACCACAGGGGCCCCCCCGGACTGAAGCTTTCTTT.

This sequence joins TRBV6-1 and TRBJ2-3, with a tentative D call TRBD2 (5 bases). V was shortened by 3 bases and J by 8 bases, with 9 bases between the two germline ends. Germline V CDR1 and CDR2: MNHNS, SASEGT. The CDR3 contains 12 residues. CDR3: CASSDMSGTQYF. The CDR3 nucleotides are TGTGCCAGCAGTGACATGAGCGGTACGCAGTATTTT.

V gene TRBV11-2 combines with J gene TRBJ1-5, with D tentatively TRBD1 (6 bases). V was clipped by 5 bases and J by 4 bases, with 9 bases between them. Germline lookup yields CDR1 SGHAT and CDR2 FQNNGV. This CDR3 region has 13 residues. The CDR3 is CASSIQGNQPQHF. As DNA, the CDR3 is TGTGCCAGCAGCATACAGGGTAATCAGCCCCAGCATTTT.

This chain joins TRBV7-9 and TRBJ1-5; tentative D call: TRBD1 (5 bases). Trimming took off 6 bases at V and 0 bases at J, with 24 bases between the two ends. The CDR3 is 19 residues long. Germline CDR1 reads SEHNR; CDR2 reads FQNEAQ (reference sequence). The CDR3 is CASSPGGGTYGYSNQPQHF. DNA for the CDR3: TGTGCCAGCAGTCCGGGGGGTGGGACGTACGGTTATAGCAATCAGCCCCAGCATTTT.

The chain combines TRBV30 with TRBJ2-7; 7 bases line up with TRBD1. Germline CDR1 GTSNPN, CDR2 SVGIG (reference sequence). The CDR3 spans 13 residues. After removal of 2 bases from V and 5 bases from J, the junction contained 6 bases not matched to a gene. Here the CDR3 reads CAWSSQGPHEQYF. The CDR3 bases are TGTGCCTGGAGTTCACAGGGGCCCCACGAGCAGTACTTC.

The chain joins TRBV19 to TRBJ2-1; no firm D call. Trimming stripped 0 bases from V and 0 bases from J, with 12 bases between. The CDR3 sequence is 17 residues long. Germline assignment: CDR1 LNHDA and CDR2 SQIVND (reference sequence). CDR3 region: CASSIDLTSYSYNEQFF. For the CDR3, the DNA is TGTGCCAGTAGTATAGATCTCACCTCCTACTCCTACAATGAGCAGTTCTTC.

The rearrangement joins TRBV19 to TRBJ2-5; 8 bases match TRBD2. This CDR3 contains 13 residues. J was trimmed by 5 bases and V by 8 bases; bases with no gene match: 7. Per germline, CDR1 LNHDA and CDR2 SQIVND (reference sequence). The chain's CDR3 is CASGSGSTETQYF. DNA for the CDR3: TGTGCCAGTGGCAGCGGGAGTACCGAGACCCAGTACTTC.

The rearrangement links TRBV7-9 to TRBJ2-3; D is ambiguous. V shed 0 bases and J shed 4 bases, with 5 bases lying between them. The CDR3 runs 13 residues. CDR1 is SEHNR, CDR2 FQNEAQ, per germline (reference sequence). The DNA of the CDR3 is TGTGCCAGCAGCTTAGCTTCTTCAGATACGCAGTATTTT. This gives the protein CASSLASSDTQYF.

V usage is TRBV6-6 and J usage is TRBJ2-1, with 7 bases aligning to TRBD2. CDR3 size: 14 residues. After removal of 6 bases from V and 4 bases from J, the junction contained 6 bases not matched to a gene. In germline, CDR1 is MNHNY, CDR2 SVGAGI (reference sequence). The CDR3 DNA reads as TGTGCCAGCAGGGATCCGGGAGGATACAATGAGCAGTTCTTC. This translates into CASRDPGGYNEQFF.

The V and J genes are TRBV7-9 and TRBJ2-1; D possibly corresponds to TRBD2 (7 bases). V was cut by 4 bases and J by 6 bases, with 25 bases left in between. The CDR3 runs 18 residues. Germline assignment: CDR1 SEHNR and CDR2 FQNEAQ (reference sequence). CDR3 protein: CASSSAPLGRGLINEQFF. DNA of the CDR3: TGTGCCAGCAGCTCCGCCCCGCTAGGGCGGGGGCTGATCAATGAGCAGTTCTTC.